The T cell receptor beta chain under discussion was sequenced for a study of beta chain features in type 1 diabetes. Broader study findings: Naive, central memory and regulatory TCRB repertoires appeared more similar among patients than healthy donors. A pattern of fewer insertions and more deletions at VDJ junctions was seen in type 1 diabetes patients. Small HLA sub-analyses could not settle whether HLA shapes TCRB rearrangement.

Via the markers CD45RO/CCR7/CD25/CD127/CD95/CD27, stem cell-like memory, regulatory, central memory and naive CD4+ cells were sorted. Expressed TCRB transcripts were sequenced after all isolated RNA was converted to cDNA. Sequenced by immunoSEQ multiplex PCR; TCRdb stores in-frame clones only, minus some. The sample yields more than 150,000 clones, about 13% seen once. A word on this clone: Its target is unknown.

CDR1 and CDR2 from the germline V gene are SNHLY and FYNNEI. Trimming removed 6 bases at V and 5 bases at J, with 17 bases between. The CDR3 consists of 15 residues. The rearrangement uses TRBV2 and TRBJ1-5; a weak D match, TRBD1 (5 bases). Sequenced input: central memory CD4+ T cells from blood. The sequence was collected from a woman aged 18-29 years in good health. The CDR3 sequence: CASREGSAGHQPQHF. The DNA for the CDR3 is TGTGCCAGCAGGGAGGGGTCTGCCGGTCATCAGCCCCAGCATTTT. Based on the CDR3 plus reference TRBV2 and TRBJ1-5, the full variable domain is EPEVTQTPSHQVTQMGQEVILRCVPISNHLYFYWYRQILGQKVEFLVSFYNNEISEKSEIFDDQFSVERPDGSNFTLKIRSTKLEDSAMYFCASREGSAGHQPQHFGDGTRLSIL.